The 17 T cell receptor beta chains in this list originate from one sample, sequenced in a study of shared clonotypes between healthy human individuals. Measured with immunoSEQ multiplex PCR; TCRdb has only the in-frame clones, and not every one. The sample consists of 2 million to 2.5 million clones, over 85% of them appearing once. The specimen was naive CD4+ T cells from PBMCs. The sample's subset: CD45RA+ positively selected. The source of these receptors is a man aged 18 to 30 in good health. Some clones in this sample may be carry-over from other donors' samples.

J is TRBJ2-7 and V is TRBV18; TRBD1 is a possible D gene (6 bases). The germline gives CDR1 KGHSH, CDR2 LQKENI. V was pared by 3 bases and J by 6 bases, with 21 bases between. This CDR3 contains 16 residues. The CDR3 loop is CASSPRSKQGGGEQYF. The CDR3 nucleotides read TGTGCCAGCTCACCTAGATCTAAACAGGGTGGGGGCGAGCAGTACTTC.

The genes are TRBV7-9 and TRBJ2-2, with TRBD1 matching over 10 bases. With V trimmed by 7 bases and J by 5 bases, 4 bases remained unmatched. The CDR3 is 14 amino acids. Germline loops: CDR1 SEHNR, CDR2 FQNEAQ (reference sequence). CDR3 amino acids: CASTPGQGTGELFF. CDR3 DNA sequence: TGTGCCAGCACTCCGGGACAGGGGACCGGGGAGCTGTTTTTT.

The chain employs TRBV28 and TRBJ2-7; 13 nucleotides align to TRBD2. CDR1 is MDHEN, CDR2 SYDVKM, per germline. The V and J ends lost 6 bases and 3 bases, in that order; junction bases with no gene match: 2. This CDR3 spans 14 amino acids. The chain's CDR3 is CASSGTSGNYEQYF. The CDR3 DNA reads TGTGCCAGCAGCGGGACTAGCGGGAACTACGAGCAGTACTTC.

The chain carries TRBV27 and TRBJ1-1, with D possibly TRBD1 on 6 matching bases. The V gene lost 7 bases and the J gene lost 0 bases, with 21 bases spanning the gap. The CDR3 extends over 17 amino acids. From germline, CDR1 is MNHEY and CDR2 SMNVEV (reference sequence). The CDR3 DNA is TGTGCCAGCACCTCCTTGGGGGCCGGGACAATGAACACTGAAGCTTTCTTT. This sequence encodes CASTSLGAGTMNTEAFF.

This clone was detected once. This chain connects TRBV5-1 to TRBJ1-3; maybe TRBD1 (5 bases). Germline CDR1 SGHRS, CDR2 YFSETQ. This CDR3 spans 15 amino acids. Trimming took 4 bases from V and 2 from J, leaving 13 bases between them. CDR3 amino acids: CASSTTGGPGNTIYF. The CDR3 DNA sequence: TGCGCCAGCAGCACGACCGGGGGACCTGGAAACACCATATATTTT.

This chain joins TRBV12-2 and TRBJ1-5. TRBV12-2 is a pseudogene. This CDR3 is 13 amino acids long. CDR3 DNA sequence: TGTGCAAGTCGCTTAGTCGAGGATCAGCCCCAGCATTTT. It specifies CASRLVEDQPQHF.

This CDR3 is CASSFSPYGYTF. The DNA for the CDR3 is TGTGCCAGCAGCTTCTCACCGTATGGCTACACCTTC. The rearrangement links TRBV7-8 to TRBJ1-2; D remains ambiguous. V gave up 3 bases and J gave up 5 bases, with 7 bases separating them. Germline CDR1 SGHVS, CDR2 FQNEAQ. This CDR3 comprises 12 residues. The full variable domain, its missing parts supplied by reference TRBV7-8 and TRBJ1-2, is GAGVSQSPRYKVAKRGQDVALRCDPISGHVSLFWYQQALGQGPEFLTYFQNEAQLDKSGLPSDRFFAERPEGSVSTLKIQRTQQEDSAVYLCASSFSPYGYTFGSGTRLTVV.

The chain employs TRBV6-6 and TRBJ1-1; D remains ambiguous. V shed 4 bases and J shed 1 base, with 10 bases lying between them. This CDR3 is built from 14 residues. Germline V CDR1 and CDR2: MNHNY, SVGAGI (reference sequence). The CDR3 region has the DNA TGTGCCAGCAGTTCCCGATTTCCGAACACTGAAGCTTTCTTT. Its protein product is CASSSRFPNTEAFF.

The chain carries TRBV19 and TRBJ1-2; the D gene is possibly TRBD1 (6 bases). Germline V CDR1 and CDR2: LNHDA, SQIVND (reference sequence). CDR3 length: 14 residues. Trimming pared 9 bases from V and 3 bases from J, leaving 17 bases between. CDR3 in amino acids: CASNQGGVYYGYTF. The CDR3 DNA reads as TGTGCCAGCAACCAAGGGGGAGTATACTATGGCTACACCTTC.

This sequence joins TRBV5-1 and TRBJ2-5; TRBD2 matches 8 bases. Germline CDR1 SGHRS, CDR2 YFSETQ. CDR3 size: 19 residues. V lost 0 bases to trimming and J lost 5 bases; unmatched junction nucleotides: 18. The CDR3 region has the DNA TGCGCCAGCAGCTTGGTAATCGCGGGAGGACCGGGAGTTTGGGAGACCCAGTACTTC. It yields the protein CASSLVIAGGPGVWETQYF.

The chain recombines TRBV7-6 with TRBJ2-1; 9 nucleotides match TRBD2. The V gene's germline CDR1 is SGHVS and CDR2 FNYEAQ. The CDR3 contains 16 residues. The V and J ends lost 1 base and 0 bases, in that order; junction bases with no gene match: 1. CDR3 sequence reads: CASSLELAGSYNEQFF. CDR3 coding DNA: TGTGCCAGCAGCTTAGAACTAGCGGGCTCCTACAATGAGCAGTTCTTC.

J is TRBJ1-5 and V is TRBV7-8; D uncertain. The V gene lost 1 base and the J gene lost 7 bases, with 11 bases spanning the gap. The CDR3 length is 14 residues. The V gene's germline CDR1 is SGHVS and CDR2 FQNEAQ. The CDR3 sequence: CASSLVVAEQPQHF. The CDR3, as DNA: TGTGCCAGCAGCTTAGTAGTTGCGGAACAGCCCCAGCATTTT.

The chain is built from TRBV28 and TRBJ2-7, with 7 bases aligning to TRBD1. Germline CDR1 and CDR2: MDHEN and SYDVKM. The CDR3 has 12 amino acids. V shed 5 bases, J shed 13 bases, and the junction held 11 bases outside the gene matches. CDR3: CASSAGTATTYF. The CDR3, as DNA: TGTGCCAGCAGTGCCGGGACAGCCACTACCTACTTC.

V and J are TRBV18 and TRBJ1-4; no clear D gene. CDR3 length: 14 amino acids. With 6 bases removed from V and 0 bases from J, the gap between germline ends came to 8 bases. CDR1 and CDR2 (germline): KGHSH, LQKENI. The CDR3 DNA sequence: TGTGCCAGCTCCACCTCGGCAACTAATGAAAAACTGTTTTTT. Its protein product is CASSTSATNEKLFF. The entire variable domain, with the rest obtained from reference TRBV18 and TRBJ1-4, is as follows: NAGVMQNPRHLVRRRGQEARLRCSPMKGHSHVYWYRQLPEEGLKFMVYLQKENIIDESGMPKERFSAEFPKEGPSILRIQQVVRGDSAAYFCASSTSATNEKLFFGSGTQLSVL.

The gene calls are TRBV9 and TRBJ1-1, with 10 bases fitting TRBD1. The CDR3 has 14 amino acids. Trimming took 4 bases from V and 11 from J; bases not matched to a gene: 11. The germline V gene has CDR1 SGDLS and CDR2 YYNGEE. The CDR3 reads CASSLSPGTGDAFF. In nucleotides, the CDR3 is TGTGCCAGCAGCTTATCGCCCGGGACAGGGGACGCTTTCTTT.

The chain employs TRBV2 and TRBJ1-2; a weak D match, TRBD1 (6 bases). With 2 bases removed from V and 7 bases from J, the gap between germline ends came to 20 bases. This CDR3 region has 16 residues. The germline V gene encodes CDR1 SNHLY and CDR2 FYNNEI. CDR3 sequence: CASSEPGEGRGAGYTF. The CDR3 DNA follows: TGTGCCAGCAGTGAACCTGGGGAGGGCAGGGGCGCTGGCTACACCTTC.

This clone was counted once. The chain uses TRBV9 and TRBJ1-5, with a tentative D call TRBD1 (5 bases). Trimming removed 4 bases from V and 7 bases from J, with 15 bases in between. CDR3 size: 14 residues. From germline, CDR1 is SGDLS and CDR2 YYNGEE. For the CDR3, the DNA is TGTGCCAGCAGCCATTCAGGGTCCGGGCAGCCCCAGCATTTT. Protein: CASSHSGSGQPQHF. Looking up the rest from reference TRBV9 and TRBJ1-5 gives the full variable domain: DSGVTQTPKHLITATGQRVTLRCSPRSGDLSVYWYQQSLDQGLQFLIQYYNGEERAKGNILERFSAQQFPDLHSELNLSSLELGDSALYFCASSHSGSGQPQHFGDGTRLSIL.